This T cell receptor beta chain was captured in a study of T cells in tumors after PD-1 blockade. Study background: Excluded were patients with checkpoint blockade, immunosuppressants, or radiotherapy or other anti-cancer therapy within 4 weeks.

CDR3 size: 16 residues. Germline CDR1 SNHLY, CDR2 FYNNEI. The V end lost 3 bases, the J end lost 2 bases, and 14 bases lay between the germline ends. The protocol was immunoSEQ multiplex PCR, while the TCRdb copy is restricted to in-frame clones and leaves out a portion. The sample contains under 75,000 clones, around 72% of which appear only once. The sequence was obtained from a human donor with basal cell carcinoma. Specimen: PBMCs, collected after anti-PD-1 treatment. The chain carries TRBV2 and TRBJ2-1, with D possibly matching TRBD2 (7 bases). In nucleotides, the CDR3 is TGTGCCAGCAGTGATAAGGGGGGGGACGCCTACAATGAGCAGTTCTTC. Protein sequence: CASSDKGGDAYNEQFF.